Listed below are T cell receptor beta chains from one sample, sequenced in a study of long-term antiretroviral therapy in people with HIV. Using immunoSEQ multiplex PCR, the repertoire was profiled, and TCRdb retains in-frame clones only, with some absent. The sample holds over 20,000 clones, 80% to 90% seen once. The source material was unsorted PBMCs, sampled 3 years after starting antiretroviral therapy. All receptors come from a man between 18 and 35 years old with HIV. The CDR3 runs from the conserved cysteine through the conserved F or W. Fields, in order: V gene, J gene, clone size, D gene, CDR3 protein, CDR3 DNA. The D gene is left open where the match is weak. The size of a clone is reported for some rows only, either as once, few or many, or as a class for expanded clones.

TRBV7-9	TRBJ2-5	NA	NA	CASSSMSRGRETQYF	TGTGCCAGCAGCTCAATGTCTCGGGGCAGGGAGACCCAGTACTTC
TRBV5-4	TRBJ1-2	few	NA	CASSLAGAGLHGYTF	TGTGCCAGCAGCTTGGCTGGGGCAGGACTGCATGGCTACACCTTC
TRBV29-1	TRBJ2-1	NA	TRBD2	CSVRLLAAQNEQFF	TGCAGCGTTAGGCTACTAGCGGCTCAGAATGAGCAGTTCTTC
TRBV6-5	TRBJ1-4	few	NA	CASSSIGVRSEKLFF	TGTGCCAGCAGTTCGATAGGGGTCAGGAGTGAAAAACTGTTTTTT
TRBV5-5	TRBJ1-4	NA	NA	CASSLGEGDEKLFF	TGTGCCAGCAGCCTGGGGGAAGGGGATGAAAAACTGTTTTTT
TRBV6-5	TRBJ1-3	NA	TRBD1	CASSYSGTGAGNTIYF	TGTGCCAGCAGTTACTCGGGGACAGGGGCTGGAAACACCATATATTTT
TRBV29-1	TRBJ1-2	NA	TRBD1	CSVRDQGGGFGYTF	TGCAGCGTTAGGGACCAGGGGGGCGGCTTTGGCTACACCTTC
TRBV29-1	TRBJ1-4	once	TRBD1	CSVEDEGTEGEKLFF	TGCAGCGTTGAAGATGAGGGGACAGAGGGTGAAAAACTGTTTTTT
TRBV27	TRBJ1-5	NA	NA	CASSLSRDQPQHF	TGTGCCAGCAGTTTATCGAGGGATCAGCCCCAGCATTTT
TRBV7-3	TRBJ2-7	NA	TRBD2	CASSLWPSGSSYEQYF	TGTGCCAGCAGCTTATGGCCTAGCGGTAGCTCCTACGAGCAGTACTTC
TRBV2	TRBJ2-5	NA	TRBD1	CASRTTGETQYF	TGTGCCAGCAGGACGACAGGGGAGACCCAGTACTTC
TRBV6-5	TRBJ1-5	NA	NA	CASSSGDFRNQPQHF	TGTGCCAGCAGTTCCGGGGATTTTCGCAATCAGCCCCAGCATTTT
TRBV27	TRBJ1-1	once	NA	CASSLSKRQLLGNTEAFF	TGTGCCAGCAGTTTATCCAAGAGACAGCTCCTCGGGAACACTGAAGCTTTCTTT
TRBV7-2	TRBJ1-3	NA	TRBD1	CASSSDPRGTAIGNTIYF	TGTGCCAGCAGCTCGGACCCCCGTGGGACAGCCATAGGAAACACCATATATTTT
TRBV27	TRBJ1-1	NA	NA	CASSLYPGVNTEAFF	TGTGCCAGCAGTTTATACCCTGGGGTCAACACTGAAGCTTTCTTT
TRBV7-8	TRBJ2-1	NA	NA	CASSSANEQFF	TGTGCCAGCAGCAGCGCAAATGAGCAGTTCTTC
TRBV7-9	TRBJ1-2	NA	NA	CASSRDPLGAVFGYTF	TGTGCCAGCAGCCGGGACCCTCTAGGGGCTGTCTTCGGCTACACCTTC
TRBV5-1	TRBJ1-3	NA	NA	CASSYEGTWGENTIYF	TGCGCCAGCAGCTATGAGGGGACTTGGGGGGAAAACACCATATATTTT
TRBV9	TRBJ2-6	NA	TRBD2	CASSPLAGGLTGANVPTF	TGTGCCAGCAGCCCCCTTGCGGGGGGGCTAACAGGGGCCAACGTCCCGACTTTC
TRBV2	TRBJ2-5	once	NA	CASREETQYF	TGTGCCAGCAGGGAGGAGACCCAGTACTTC
TRBV28	TRBJ1-1	NA	NA	CASSLIGNTEAFF	TGTGCCAGCAGTTTAATTGGAAACACTGAAGCTTTCTTT
TRBV6-5	TRBJ1-2	NA	NA	CASRQVDYGYTF	TGTGCCAGCAGACAGGTGGACTATGGCTACACCTTC
TRBV6-1	TRBJ2-3	NA	NA	CASIDFAGIADTQYF	TGTGCCAGCATAGATTTCGCGGGGATCGCAGATACGCAGTATTTT
TRBV4-1	TRBJ1-1	once	NA	CASSQGEGPLSNTEAFF	TGCGCCAGCAGCCAAGGGGAGGGTCCCCTCTCTAACACTGAAGCTTTCTTT
TRBV13	TRBJ2-1	NA	TRBD1	CASSFQGAEEQFF	TGTGCCAGCAGCTTTCAGGGGGCGGAGGAGCAGTTCTTC
TRBV5-4	TRBJ1-5	NA	NA	CASSLKGVNQPQHF	TGTGCCAGCAGCTTGAAAGGGGTCAATCAGCCCCAGCATTTT
TRBV6-6	TRBJ1-3	NA	NA	CASSHARNSGNTIYF	TGTGCCAGCAGCCACGCAAGAAACTCTGGAAACACCATATATTTT
TRBV12-5	TRBJ2-5	once	NA	CASGLGDRQETQYF	TGTGCTAGTGGTTTGGGAGACAGGCAAGAGACCCAGTACTTC
TRBV7-3	TRBJ2-5	NA	NA	CASSSGARETQYF	TGTGCCAGCAGTTCGGGGGCCCGGGAGACCCAGTACTTC
TRBV28	TRBJ1-1	NA	NA	CASSWGVNTEAFF	TGTGCCAGCAGTTGGGGAGTGAACACTGAAGCTTTCTTT
TRBV19	TRBJ1-3	NA	NA	CASSRQDPGNTIYF	TGTGCCAGTAGTAGACAGGACCCTGGAAACACCATATATTTT
TRBV7-9	TRBJ2-7	NA	TRBD1	CASSYTGTGTPYEQYF	TGTGCCAGCAGCTATACCGGGACAGGGACTCCCTACGAGCAGTACTTC
TRBV7-9	TRBJ2-1	NA	TRBD2	CASSSGPAGLAAYNEQFF	TGTGCCAGCAGCTCCGGCCCCGCTGGGCTAGCGGCCTACAATGAGCAGTTCTTC
TRBV19	TRBJ2-2	NA	NA	CASMRPAVYSGELFF	TGTGCCAGTATGAGGCCCGCGGTATATTCCGGGGAGCTGTTTTTT
TRBV20-1	TRBJ1-1	NA	NA	CSARRLTEAFF	TGCAGTGCTAGAAGGCTCACTGAAGCTTTCTTT
TRBV4-1	TRBJ2-1	NA	NA	CASSQGPGGQFF	TGCGCCAGCAGCCAAGGTCCCGGGGGTCAGTTCTTC
TRBV6-1	TRBJ1-5	NA	NA	CASTPGQGGQPQHF	TGTGCCAGCACCCCCGGGCAGGGAGGTCAGCCCCAGCATTTT
TRBV9	TRBJ2-3	NA	NA	CASSAHRVPDTQYF	TGTGCCAGCAGCGCACACAGGGTACCGGATACGCAGTATTTT
TRBV16	TRBJ1-2	few	TRBD1	CASSHTRQGAAGYTF	TGTGCCAGCAGCCATACCCGACAGGGGGCGGCCGGCTACACCTTC
TRBV29-1	TRBJ2-1	once	NA	CSSRDPGLSYNEQFF	TGCAGCTCTAGAGATCCGGGACTGTCCTACAATGAGCAGTTCTTC
TRBV7-7	TRBJ2-5	NA	NA	CASSRDLQETQYF	TGTGCTAGCAGCCGGGACCTACAAGAGACCCAGTACTTC
TRBV5-1	TRBJ1-2	NA	TRBD1	CASSLLTGTFLNYGYTF	TGCGCCAGCAGCTTGCTGACAGGGACCTTCCTAAACTATGGCTACACCTTC
TRBV5-3	TRBJ2-5	NA	NA	CARSLGLRKETQYF	TGTGCCAGAAGCTTGGGACTAAGGAAGGAGACCCAGTACTTC
TRBV5-5	TRBJ1-1	NA	NA	CASSFTGNTEAFF	TGTGCCAGCAGCTTCACAGGGAACACTGAAGCTTTCTTT